These 26 T cell receptor beta chains originate from one sample sequenced in a study of cytotoxic CD8 clonotypes in ibrutinib-treated CLL. TCRdb's copy holds only in-frame clones and misses some; the assay was immunoSEQ multiplex PCR. The profile shows around 70,000 clones, around nine tenths of them singletons. The source material was PBMCs, sampled after 12 months of ibrutinib treatment. The origin of the receptors is a human donor with chronic lymphocytic leukemia.

The chain recombines TRBV29-1 with TRBJ2-5; 10 bases are a match to TRBD1. V trimming: 4 bases; J trimming: 4 bases; junction bases outside the gene matches: 3. The germline CDR1 and CDR2 sequences are SQVTM and ANQGSEA. The CDR3 totals 13 residues. The CDR3 DNA reads as TGCAGCGTTGGACAGGGGGCATTAGAGACCCAGTACTTC. It specifies CSVGQGALETQYF.

The chain employs TRBV6-1 and TRBJ1-5; maybe TRBD1 (6 bases). The ends were cut back, 4 bases at V and 4 bases at J, with 14 bases in the middle. CDR3 length: 15 amino acids. From germline, CDR1 is MNHNS and CDR2 SASEGT. The CDR3 nucleotides are TGTGCCAGCAGTGTACAGGACAGTCTAAATCAGCCCCAGCATTTT. Translation gives CASSVQDSLNQPQHF.

J is TRBJ2-7 and V is TRBV2; the match to TRBD1 covers 10 bases. This CDR3 contains 16 residues. J was trimmed by 0 bases and V by 1 base; bases with no gene match: 3. CDR1 and CDR2 from the germline V gene are SNHLY and FYNNEI. The CDR3 region is CASSEVGDRGSYEQYF. The DNA for the CDR3 is TGTGCCAGCAGTGAAGTGGGGGACAGGGGCTCCTACGAGCAGTACTTC. The full variable domain, in which reference TRBV2 and TRBJ2-7 provide the parts outside the CDR3, is EPEVTQTPSHQVTQMGQEVILRCVPISNHLYFYWYRQILGQKVEFLVSFYNNEISEKSEIFDDQFSVERPDGSNFTLKIRSTKLEDSAMYFCASSEVGDRGSYEQYFGPGTRLTVT.

The chain employs TRBV5-1 and TRBJ1-1; 9 bases agree with TRBD1. Germline V gene lookup returns CDR1 SGHRS and CDR2 YFSETQ. Germline trimming cut 5 bases from V and 5 bases from J; bases unmatched to any gene: 16. The length of the CDR3 is 17 residues. The CDR3 coding sequence is TGCGCCAGCAGGGTCCGAATTGACAGGGGGTTGGGGACTGAAGCTTTCTTT. The encoded protein is CASRVRIDRGLGTEAFF.

CDR3: CASALLAGSYEQYF. For the CDR3, the DNA is TGTGCCAGTGCTCTTCTCGCCGGGTCCTACGAGCAGTACTTC. V usage is TRBV19 and J usage is TRBJ2-7, with D hard to call. This CDR3 comprises 14 residues. The germline V gene encodes CDR1 LNHDA and CDR2 SQIVND (reference sequence). V was trimmed by 8 bases and J by 1 base, leaving 15 bases between them.

This chain links TRBV28 with TRBJ1-5; no reliable D call. This CDR3 has 14 residues. Germline V CDR1 and CDR2: MDHEN, SYDVKM. V was clipped by 6 bases and J by 0 bases, with 9 bases between them. CDR3 residues: CASSVHYSNQPQHF. Written as DNA, the CDR3 is TGTGCCAGCAGCGTCCACTATAGCAATCAGCCCCAGCATTTT.

This chain connects TRBV7-2 to TRBJ2-1, with TRBD2 matching 9 bases. J gave up 6 bases and V 6 bases, and 9 bases lay outside the gene matches. Germline assignment: CDR1 SGHTA and CDR2 FQGNSA. The CDR3 spans 15 residues. The DNA for the CDR3 is TGTGCCAGCAGGGACGGGACTAGCATTGTCAATGAGCAGTTCTTC. Translating it yields CASRDGTSIVNEQFF.

The J gene is TRBJ2-7, the V gene TRBV11-3; TRBD1 agrees at 9 bases. This CDR3 spans 18 amino acids. Germline V gene sequence: CDR1 SGHNT, CDR2 YENEEA. Trimming removed 4 bases from V and 3 bases from J; junction bases left unmatched: 16. The CDR3 sequence is CASSSIPPWTGVGYEQYF. The DNA for the CDR3 is TGTGCCAGCAGCTCGATACCACCCTGGACAGGGGTAGGCTACGAGCAGTACTTC.

The chain employs TRBV5-5 and TRBJ2-1, with 14 positions matching TRBD2. Germline V gives CDR1 SGHKS, CDR2 YYEKEE (reference sequence). V shed 3 bases, J shed 7 bases, and the junction held 3 bases outside the gene matches. The CDR3 length is 15 residues. In DNA, the CDR3 is TGTGCCAGCAGCTCGGGACTAGCGGGAGTAAATGAGCAGTTCTTC. Its protein product is CASSSGLAGVNEQFF.

V gene TRBV7-9 combines with J gene TRBJ2-7; D is perhaps TRBD1 or TRBD2 (6 bases each). The CDR3 loop spans 15 amino acids. Trimming pared 2 bases from V and 0 bases from J, leaving 11 bases between. Per germline, CDR1 SEHNR and CDR2 FQNEAQ (reference sequence). The CDR3 DNA is TGTGCCAGCAGCTTAAAGGAGGGACACTCCTACGAGCAGTACTTC. It specifies CASSLKEGHSYEQYF.

J is TRBJ2-3 and V is TRBV7-8; perhaps TRBD2 as D (6 bases). Per the germline V gene, CDR1 is SGHVS and CDR2 is FQNEAQ. Between the trimmed V and J ends, which lost 1 base and 0 bases, there was a span of 20 bases. The CDR3 length is 19 residues. CDR3 in DNA: TGTGCCAGCAGCTTAGACGAGGGCGGGGTGGTCACTAGCACAGATACGCAGTATTTT. Amino acids: CASSLDEGGVVTSTDTQYF.

The chain recombines TRBV6-1 with TRBJ1-1; D not resolved. Trimming took 4 bases from V and 0 from J, leaving 9 bases between them. The CDR3 is 14 amino acids. Germline lookup yields CDR1 MNHNS and CDR2 SASEGT. CDR3 residues: CASSGTWVNTEAFF. The CDR3 DNA reads TGTGCCAGCAGTGGAACTTGGGTGAACACTGAAGCTTTCTTT.

The V and J genes are TRBV30 and TRBJ1-1; a possible D gene is TRBD1 (6 bases). V shed 5 bases and J shed 0 bases, with 13 bases lying between them. The germline CDR1 and CDR2 sequences are GTSNPN and SVGIG (reference sequence). The CDR3 is 14 amino acids. The CDR3 loop is CAWGPGQLNTEAFF. As DNA, the CDR3 is TGTGCCTGGGGCCCCGGACAGTTGAACACTGAAGCTTTCTTT.

This clone has more than one count but fewer than ten. The chain combines TRBV6-1 with TRBJ2-1, with D unresolved. V was trimmed by 4 bases and J by 6 bases, leaving 10 bases between them. The CDR3 has 13 residues. Germline CDR1 MNHNS, CDR2 SASEGT. Here the CDR3 reads CASSAMSSNEQFF. As DNA, the CDR3 is TGTGCCAGCAGTGCAATGTCTAGCAATGAGCAGTTCTTC.

The chain employs TRBV21-1 and TRBJ2-2; TRBD2, as called in the table, went unchecked against the DNA. TRBV21-1 represents a pseudogene. This CDR3 is built from 20 residues. The chain's CDR3 is CASSKALVLKPRISPGELFF. CDR3 in DNA: TGTGCCAGCAGCAAAGCGCTGGTGTTGAAGCCGCGGATAAGTCCCGGGGAGCTGTTTTTT.

The J gene is TRBJ2-2, the V gene TRBV27, with TRBD1 matching over 9 bases. Germline V gives CDR1 MNHEY, CDR2 SMNVEV (reference sequence). V trimming: 6 bases; J trimming: 6 bases; junction bases outside the gene matches: 8. The CDR3 is 15 residues long. As DNA, the CDR3 is TGTGCCAGCAGCTATCCCGGGACAGGGTCCGGGGAGCTGTTTTTT. Translation gives CASSYPGTGSGELFF.

The V gene is TRBV9, the J gene TRBJ1-4, with D possibly being TRBD1 (5 bases). This CDR3 is 16 amino acids long. CDR1 and CDR2 (germline): SGDLS, YYNGEE. Trimming cost V 3 bases and J 0 bases, with 12 bases left between them. CDR3 loop: CASSAAGAPTNEKLFF. The CDR3 coding sequence is TGTGCCAGCAGCGCCGCCGGGGCCCCAACTAATGAAAAACTGTTTTTT.

The chain uses TRBV6-6 and TRBJ1-1; D gene ambiguous. V shed 6 bases and J shed 10 bases, with 15 bases lying between them. The CDR3 is 12 amino acids. Looked up from germline, CDR1 is MNHNY and CDR2 is SVGAGI (reference sequence). The CDR3 sequence is CASSSDEPSAFF. Written as DNA, the CDR3 is TGTGCCAGCAGCTCCGACGAACCGTCAGCTTTCTTT.

This clone has a handful of counts. The chain links TRBV28 to TRBJ1-5; tentative D call: TRBD1 (6 bases). Trimming left V 6 bases short and J 4 bases short, with 10 bases between. The CDR3 covers 13 residues. Germline V gene lookup returns CDR1 MDHEN and CDR2 SYDVKM. The CDR3 DNA sequence: TGTGCCAGCAGGAAACAGGGAAATCAGCCCCAGCATTTT. This translates into CASRKQGNQPQHF.

The V call is TRBV28, the J call TRBJ1-5, with D maybe TRBD1 (5 bases). Per germline, CDR1 MDHEN and CDR2 SYDVKM. The V end lost 6 bases, the J end lost 9 bases, and 15 bases lay between the germline ends. This CDR3 has 13 residues. CDR3: CASRGPLQRPQHF. The CDR3 DNA sequence: TGTGCCAGCAGGGGACCTCTTCAAAGGCCCCAGCATTTT.

The rearrangement joins TRBV7-9 to TRBJ2-3, with 11 bases fitting TRBD2. Trimming cost V 3 bases and J 0 bases; bases outside gene matches: 2. Germline assignment: CDR1 SEHNR and CDR2 FQNEAQ (reference sequence). The CDR3 is made up of 16 amino acids. CDR3 bases: TGTGCCAGCAGCTTTGGGACTAGCGGTAGCACAGATACGCAGTATTTT. Translation gives CASSFGTSGSTDTQYF.

This clone was found a few times. The CDR3: CASSFLPGAYEQYF. CDR3 DNA: TGTGCCAGCAGTTTTCTTCCAGGGGCCTACGAGCAGTACTTC. V is TRBV27 and J is TRBJ2-7; TRBD1 is a possible D gene (6 bases). Germline lookup yields CDR1 MNHEY and CDR2 SMNVEV (reference sequence). The V gene lost 3 bases and the J gene lost 2 bases, with 11 bases spanning the gap. The CDR3 spans 14 residues.

The genes are TRBV21-1 and TRBJ2-7; the table calls TRBD1, which could not be checked here. TRBV21-1 is a documented pseudogene. The CDR3 has 15 residues. The CDR3 DNA is TGTGCCACCTCCCGCTCGCCAGTCCCATCCTACGAGCAGTACTTC. This codes for CATSRSPVPSYEQYF.

A few counts support this clone. The chain couples TRBV2 to TRBJ1-2, with D uncertain. The CDR3 extends over 11 amino acids. Trimming left V 6 bases short and J 4 bases short, with 6 bases between. From germline, CDR1 is SNHLY and CDR2 FYNNEI. The CDR3 loop is CASRRVYGYTF. In DNA form, the CDR3 reads TGTGCCAGCAGAAGGGTCTATGGCTACACCTTC. Filled out from reference TRBV2 and TRBJ1-2, the complete variable domain reads EPEVTQTPSHQVTQMGQEVILRCVPISNHLYFYWYRQILGQKVEFLVSFYNNEISEKSEIFDDQFSVERPDGSNFTLKIRSTKLEDSAMYFCASRRVYGYTFGSGTRLTVV.

The sample holds one count of this clone. The chain couples TRBV7-9 to TRBJ2-2; the D is unclear. Between the trimmed V and J ends, which lost 1 base and 0 bases, there was a span of 9 bases. CDR1 is SEHNR and CDR2 is FQNEAQ in the germline V gene (reference sequence). This CDR3 is 16 amino acids long. The CDR3, as DNA: TGTGCCAGCAGCTTAGTAGGCACCTCGAACACCGGGGAGCTGTTTTTT. It codes for CASSLVGTSNTGELFF. The full variable domain, completed using reference TRBV7-9 and TRBJ2-2, is DTGVSQNPRHKITKRGQNVTFRCDPISEHNRLYWYRQTLGQGPEFLTYFQNEAQLEKSRLLSDRFSAERPKGSFSTLEIQRTEQGDSAMYLCASSLVGTSNTGELFFGEGSRLTVL.

V and J are TRBV28 and TRBJ2-7; 11 positions match TRBD1. Per the germline V gene, CDR1 is MDHEN and CDR2 is SYDVKM. CDR3 length equals 14 residues. The junction had 10 bases not matched to a gene; V was cut back by 6 bases and J by 9 bases. The CDR3 DNA reads TGTGCCAGCAGCGGACAGGGGGCTGGGGAAGGGCAGTACTTC. Amino acids: CASSGQGAGEGQYF.